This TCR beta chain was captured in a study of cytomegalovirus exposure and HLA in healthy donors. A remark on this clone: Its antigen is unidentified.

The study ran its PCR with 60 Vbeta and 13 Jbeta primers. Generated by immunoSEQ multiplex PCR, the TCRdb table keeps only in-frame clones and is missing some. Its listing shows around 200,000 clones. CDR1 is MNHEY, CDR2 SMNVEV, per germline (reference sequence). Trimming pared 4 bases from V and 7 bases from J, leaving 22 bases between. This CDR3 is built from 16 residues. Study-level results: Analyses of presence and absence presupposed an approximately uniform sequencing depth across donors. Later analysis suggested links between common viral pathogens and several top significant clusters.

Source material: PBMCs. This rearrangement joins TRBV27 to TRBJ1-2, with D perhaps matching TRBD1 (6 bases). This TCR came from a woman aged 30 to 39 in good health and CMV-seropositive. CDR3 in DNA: TGTGCCAGCAGTTACGACTCTCCGGGACATAGGAGTGGCTACACCTTC. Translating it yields CASSYDSPGHRSGYTF.